The TCR beta chain under discussion was sequenced for a study of blood T cells in healthy people across ages. Study results and caveats: Changes in expanded clonotypes were possibly confounded, as the CMV status of donors was unknown. Age advanced and TCR beta diversity per million T cells fell, roughly linearly. TCR beta diversity was tightly associated with the proportion of naive T cells.

It was with a sample-barcoded 5' primer and a J-beta primer mix that a second PCR of roughly 7 to 12 cycles was run. TCRdb re-analysed the 5' RACE reads in MiXCR, keeping a single row per CDR3 protein. The table has 600,000 or so distinct CDR3 sequences, 25% to 35% seen once. V shed 5 bases and J shed 7 bases, with 17 bases lying between them. The CDR3 length is 15 residues. CDR1 is PRHDT, CDR2 FYEKMQ, per germline (reference sequence). As to this clonotype: Antigen: not known.

The chain is built from TRBV13 and TRBJ2-2; tentative D call: TRBD1 (6 bases). This sequence was found in a woman older than 75 in good health. Material for sequencing was blood. CDR3 sequence reads: CASSRPGRGDGELFF. The CDR3 nucleotides are TGTGCCAGCAGCAGGCCGGGCAGGGGAGACGGGGAGCTGTTTTTT.